This T cell receptor beta chain was recorded in a study of low-dose radiotherapy and immunotherapy resistance in tumors. Study background: Cohort 2 was treated with 1 Gy per fraction every two weeks, amounting to 13 Gy across 26 weeks. Patients took aspirin 300 mg by mouth once daily. This continued for four cycles, starting on cycle 1 day 1.

With TRAV- and TRBV-specific primers, first-strand cDNA was made, covering the alpha and beta chains. TCR amplification used 15 to 20 PCR cycles, a constant-region primer and a V-primer adapter. In TCRdb, the reads were re-called with MiXCR into one record per CDR3 protein. The sample contains about 39,000 distinct CDR3 sequences, roughly 28% of which appear only once. This clonotype was picked up one time. Specified time point: before trial treatment. V lost 0 bases to trimming and J lost 7 bases, with 11 bases between them. Germline V gene lookup returns CDR1 MNHEY and CDR2 SVGEGT. The CDR3 contains 14 residues.

The chain has TRBV6-2 or TRBV6-3 and TRBJ2-3, with D unclear. The sequence derives from a male donor with gallbladder cancer. The material was PBMCs, obtained before treatment. Written as DNA, the CDR3 is TGTGCCAGCAGTTACTCGTCCTCAGCAAATACGCAGTATTTT. This gives the protein CASSYSSSANTQYF.